This T cell receptor beta chain comes out of a study of T cell responses to AZD1222 COVID-19 vaccine. Study-level information: Investigators merged groups given second doses at roughly 4 or roughly 12 weeks. Regarding the study as a whole: The study found vaccine-associated CD4 TCRs spanning spike, dominant at 160-218 and 743-854. Spike-specific TCR breadth and depth both grew after two AZD1222 doses.

Germline CDR1 and CDR2: LNHDA and SQIVND (reference sequence). Trimming stripped 0 bases from V and 2 bases from J, with 11 bases between. This CDR3 spans 17 amino acids. Method: immunoSEQ multiplex PCR; TCRdb's copy keeps in-frame clones and lacks some. This table holds around 120,000 clones, around 90% found once. Worth noting for this clone: Its specificity is not known.

The receptor was derived from an adult in good health. Sequencing used peripheral blood, obtained on day 0 of AZD1222 vaccination. V and J are TRBV19 and TRBJ2-6; TRBD1 is a possible D gene (6 bases). CDR3 in DNA: TGTGCCAGTAGTATAGAATGGCCAGGGGCTGGGGCCAACGTCCTGACTTTC. Its protein is CASSIEWPGAGANVLTF. Complete variable domain (other parts from reference TRBV19 and TRBJ2-6): DGGITQSPKYLFRKEGQNVTLSCEQNLNHDAMYWYRQDPGQGLRLIYYSQIVNDFQKGDIAEGYSVSREKKESFPLTVTSAQKNPTAFYLCASSIEWPGAGANVLTFGAGSRLTVL.